The rows below give T cell receptor beta chains drawn from one sample of a study of cytomegalovirus exposure and HLA in healthy donors. Only in-frame clones appear in the TCRdb table, and some are missing; sequencing was by immunoSEQ multiplex PCR. The data show approximately 140,000 clones, with more than 65% seen just once and roughly 6.7% held by the top ten. What was sequenced was PBMCs. These receptors were collected from a man aged 50 to 60 in good health and CMV-seropositive. Each CDR3 is given with its conserved first and last residue. Fields, in order: V gene, CDR3 protein.

v_call: TRBV28; cdr3_aa: CASSLLREGGYTF
v_call: TRBV5-1; cdr3_aa: CASSQWLSGANVLTF
v_call: TRBV18; cdr3_aa: CASSPPTSGSGSYNEQFF
v_call: TRBV18; cdr3_aa: CASSPTTGLAATWGKNIQYF
v_call: TRBV2; cdr3_aa: CASSEVEGYTEQFF
v_call: TRBV28; cdr3_aa: CASTPGDRGYEQYF
v_call: TRBV5-4; cdr3_aa: CASSISGTKEQYF
v_call: TRBV6-1; cdr3_aa: CASRDFRADTQYF
v_call: TRBV19; cdr3_aa: CASSTTGGGKKGASGAQYF
v_call: TRBV5-1; cdr3_aa: CASSTGVDYGYTF
v_call: TRBV5-6; cdr3_aa: CASSQGLLYEQYF
v_call: TRBV5-1; cdr3_aa: CASSSGVGGGEQFF
v_call: TRBV28; cdr3_aa: CASSKRRGETYEQYF
v_call: TRBV6-6; cdr3_aa: CASSYVPTGVGYEQYF
v_call: TRBV2; cdr3_aa: CASSEPELATEAFF
v_call: TRBV21-1; cdr3_aa: CASSNGGSEQFF
v_call: TRBV28; cdr3_aa: CASSLAGELYNEQFF
v_call: TRBV5-4; cdr3_aa: CASKTGGRYEQYF
v_call: TRBV27; cdr3_aa: CASRDTSYEQYF
v_call: TRBV11-3; cdr3_aa: CASSPTTGGDEQYF
v_call: TRBV6-1; cdr3_aa: CASSKTGIDTQYF
v_call: TRBV7-6; cdr3_aa: CASSLAPETANTEAFF
v_call: TRBV6-1; cdr3_aa: CASSRQPLNIQYF
v_call: TRBV9; cdr3_aa: CASSAGKNPANTIYF
v_call: TRBV5-1; cdr3_aa: CASSGQGPRTQYF
v_call: TRBV29-1; cdr3_aa: CSVLSGVADTQYF
v_call: TRBV21-1; cdr3_aa: CASSKVSVYEQYF
v_call: TRBV2; cdr3_aa: CASRLGFLRANEKLFF
v_call: TRBV5-4; cdr3_aa: CASSYLGRAADEQYF
v_call: TRBV6-1; cdr3_aa: CASSEALKGHGTQYF
v_call: TRBV2; cdr3_aa: CASSEAGGRYNEQFF
v_call: TRBV5-1; cdr3_aa: CASSLGGDVDTQYF
v_call: TRBV6-5; cdr3_aa: CASSRGGTGDGYTF
v_call: TRBV7-8; cdr3_aa: CASSLGAGETYEQYF
v_call: TRBV6-1; cdr3_aa: CASSEIGNEQFF
v_call: TRBV27; cdr3_aa: CASSRTPNYGYTF
v_call: TRBV5-1; cdr3_aa: CASSATGDRTDTQYF
v_call: TRBV10-2; cdr3_aa: CASRPTAAGELFF
v_call: TRBV11-1; cdr3_aa: CASSPGGGSHYEQYF
v_call: TRBV30; cdr3_aa: CACFSREGPDTQYF
v_call: TRBV5-1; cdr3_aa: CASSSLAVYNEQFF
v_call: TRBV5-1; cdr3_aa: CASSPGTGGAGTEAFF
v_call: TRBV28; cdr3_aa: CASRGTSGRTNEQFF
v_call: TRBV9; cdr3_aa: CASSDSGNTIYF
v_call: TRBV18; cdr3_aa: CASSPIGQGVQPQHF